The clone carrying this T cell receptor (beta chain) has more than one count but fewer than ten. This sample was taken from a study of T-cell reconstitution after alpha-beta-depleted transplantation in children. The CDR3 is made up of 15 amino acids. In germline, CDR1 is LGHNA, CDR2 YSLEER. V lost 0 bases and J 2 bases, leaving 10 bases between the germline ends. The TCRbeta library incorporated unique molecular identifiers. MiXCR, applied by TCRdb to the PCR reads, yields one record per CDR3 protein. The data show 380,000 or so distinct CDR3 sequences, with about an eighth seen just once and around 4% held by the top ten.

The TCR comes from a human donor who donated a stem cell graft to a child with Fanconi anemia. This specimen was PBMCs, taken from the stem cell graft. The V and J genes are TRBV4-3 and TRBJ1-2; D is uncertain. The CDR3 nucleotides read TGCGCCAGCAGCCAAGATCAGTTTTTGAACTATGGCTACACCTTC. Amino acids: CASSQDQFLNYGYTF.